Following are 10 T cell receptor beta chains from one sample sequenced in a study of OX40 agonist ivuxolimab in advanced cancers. Measured with immunoSEQ multiplex PCR; TCRdb has only the in-frame clones, and not every one. The data contain about 100,000 clones, approximately 90% of them singletons. The starting material was CD4+ or CD8+ T cells sorted from blood, obtained in a trial of the OX40 agonist ivuxolimab. These receptors came from an adult with an advanced solid tumor such as melanoma, head and neck, liver or kidney cancer.

V usage is TRBV19 and J usage is TRBJ1-5, with a weak D call TRBD1 (6 bases). Trimming took 2 bases from V and 0 from J, leaving 8 bases between them. CDR3 length: 15 residues. The germline gives CDR1 LNHDA, CDR2 SQIVND (reference sequence). The CDR3, as DNA: TGTGCCAGTAGTATATTGACAGGTAGCAATCAGCCCCAGCATTTT. This encodes CASSILTGSNQPQHF.

V is TRBV6-5 and J is TRBJ2-5, with D perhaps matching TRBD1 or TRBD2 (5 bases each). Trimming cost V 2 bases and J 5 bases, with 9 bases left between them. This CDR3 spans 13 amino acids. The V gene's germline CDR1 is MNHEY and CDR2 SVGAGI. The CDR3 here is CASSYVGEETQYF. CDR3 nucleotide sequence: TGTGCCAGCAGTTACGTGGGGGAGGAGACCCAGTACTTC.

The V gene is TRBV6-5, the J gene TRBJ1-1; D is unclear. V was cut by 2 bases and J by 7 bases, with 11 bases left in between. The length of the CDR3 is 13 residues. Germline CDR1 is MNHEY and CDR2 is SVGAGI. CDR3 DNA sequence: TGTGCCAGCAGTTACGGGCAGAGGATTGAAGCTTTCTTT. Its protein is CASSYGQRIEAFF.

The chain has TRBV4-1 and TRBJ2-1; 7 bases are shared with TRBD1. This CDR3 is 15 amino acids long. The J segment lost 9 bases and the V segment lost 0 bases, leaving 8 bases of the junction unmatched. From germline, CDR1 is MGHRA and CDR2 YSYEKL. The CDR3 here is CASSQDHPAGGEQFF. In DNA form, the CDR3 reads TGCGCCAGCAGCCAAGATCACCCAGCAGGGGGTGAGCAGTTCTTC.

V gene TRBV11-2 combines with J gene TRBJ2-1; TRBD2 might be the D (6 bases). CDR3 size: 15 residues. Trimming stripped 1 base from V and 8 bases from J, with 15 bases between. CDR1 is SGHAT and CDR2 is FQNNGV in the germline V gene. CDR3 DNA: TGTGCCAGCAGCTTAGTCGGCCCGCGGGGCGATGAGCAGTTCTTC. Translated: CASSLVGPRGDEQFF.

J is TRBJ1-6 and V is TRBV11-2, with D possibly matching TRBD1 (5 bases). CDR1 SGHAT and CDR2 FQNNGV come from the germline V gene. Trimming removed 1 base at V and 7 bases at J, with 5 bases between. This CDR3 is 13 amino acids long. In nucleotides, the CDR3 is TGTGCCAGCAGCTTAGGGGGGAATTCACCCCTCCACTTT. This encodes CASSLGGNSPLHF.

The J gene is TRBJ2-7, the V gene TRBV30, with D maybe TRBD1 (5 bases). In germline, CDR1 is GTSNPN, CDR2 SVGIG (reference sequence). V was shortened by 2 bases and J by 1 base, with 15 bases between the two germline ends. The CDR3 loop spans 15 amino acids. CDR3 sequence reads: CAWSPPDILSYEQYF. The DNA of the CDR3 is TGTGCCTGGAGTCCACCGGACATTTTATCCTACGAGCAGTACTTC.

The gene calls are TRBV4-1 and TRBJ1-2; D possibly corresponds to TRBD1 (5 bases). Germline V gene data show CDR1 as MGHRA and CDR2 as YSYEKL. This CDR3 comprises 16 residues. Trimming took off 1 base at V and 2 bases at J, with 14 bases between the two ends. The CDR3 region is CASSQAFDSRNYGYTF. The CDR3 DNA is TGCGCCAGCAGCCAAGCTTTTGACAGTCGCAACTATGGCTACACCTTC.

This sequence joins TRBV7-2 and TRBJ2-7, with 10 bases lining up with TRBD2. The germline gives CDR1 SGHTA, CDR2 FQGNSA. Trimming took 0 bases from V and 4 from J; bases not matched to a gene: 3. This CDR3 is built from 15 residues. The CDR3 nucleotides read TGTGCCAGCAGCTTAGCTAGCGGGAGGTCGTACGAGCAGTACTTC. It yields the protein CASSLASGRSYEQYF.

This clone appeared a single time. The V gene is TRBV5-1, the J gene TRBJ1-1, with 7 bases lining up with TRBD1. The CDR3 extends over 16 amino acids. The trim removed 4 bases at V and 6 bases at J, leaving 15 bases unmatched. CDR1 is SGHRS, CDR2 YFSETQ, per germline. CDR3 residues: CASSPNRLTGVAEAFF. For the CDR3, the DNA is TGCGCCAGCAGCCCTAACCGCCTAACAGGGGTCGCTGAAGCTTTCTTT.